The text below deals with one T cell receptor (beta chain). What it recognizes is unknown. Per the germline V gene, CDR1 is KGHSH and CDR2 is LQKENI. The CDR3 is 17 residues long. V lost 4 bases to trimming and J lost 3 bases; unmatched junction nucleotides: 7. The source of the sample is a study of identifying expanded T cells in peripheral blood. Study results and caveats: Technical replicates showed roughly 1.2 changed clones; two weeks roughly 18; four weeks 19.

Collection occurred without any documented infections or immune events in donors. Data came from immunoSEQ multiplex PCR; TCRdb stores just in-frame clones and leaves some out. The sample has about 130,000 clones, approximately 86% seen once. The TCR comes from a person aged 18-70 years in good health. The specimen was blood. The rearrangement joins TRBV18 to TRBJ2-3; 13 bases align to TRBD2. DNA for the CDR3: TGTGCCAGCTCACAATGGACTAGCGGGAGAGGGACAGATACGCAGTATTTT. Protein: CASSQWTSGRGTDTQYF.